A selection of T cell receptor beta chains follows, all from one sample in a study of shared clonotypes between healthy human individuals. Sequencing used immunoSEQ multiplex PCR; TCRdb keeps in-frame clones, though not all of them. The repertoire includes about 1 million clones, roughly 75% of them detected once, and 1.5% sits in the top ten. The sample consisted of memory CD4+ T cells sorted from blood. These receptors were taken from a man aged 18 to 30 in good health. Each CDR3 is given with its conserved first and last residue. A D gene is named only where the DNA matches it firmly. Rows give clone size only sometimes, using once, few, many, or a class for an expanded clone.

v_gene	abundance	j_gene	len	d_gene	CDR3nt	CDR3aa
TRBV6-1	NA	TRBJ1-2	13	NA	TGTGCCAGCGGTCAGCAGGGGAACTATGGCTACACCTTC	CASGQQGNYGYTF
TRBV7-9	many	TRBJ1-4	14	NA	TGTGCCAGCAGCCAAGACGGGGATGGTGCGAAACTGTTTTTT	CASSQDGDGAKLFF
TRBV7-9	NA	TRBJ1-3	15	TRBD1	TGTGCCAGCAGCTTGACAGGGGGTTCTGGAAACACCATATATTTT	CASSLTGGSGNTIYF
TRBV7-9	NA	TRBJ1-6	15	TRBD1	TGTGCCAGCAGCCCGGACAGGGGGGAGAATTCACCCCTCCACTTT	CASSPDRGENSPLHF
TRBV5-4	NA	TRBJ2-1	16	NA	TGTGCCAGCAGCTGGAAAGCTGGGCGGAACTACAATGAGCAGTTCTTC	CASSWKAGRNYNEQFF
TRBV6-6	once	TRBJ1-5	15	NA	TGTGCCAGCACCCGACCGGACCTCACCAATCAGCCCCAGCATTTT	CASTRPDLTNQPQHF
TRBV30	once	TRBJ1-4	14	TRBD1	TGTGCCTGGGCACTACAGGGGTCAAATGAAAAACTGTTTTTT	CAWALQGSNEKLFF
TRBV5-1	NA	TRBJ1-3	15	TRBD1	TGCGCCAGCAGCGCGACAGGGGACGCTGGAAACACCATATATTTT	CASSATGDAGNTIYF
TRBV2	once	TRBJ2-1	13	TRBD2	TGTGCCAGCAGTGAGGTAGCGGGAGGTGAGCAGTTCTTC	CASSEVAGGEQFF
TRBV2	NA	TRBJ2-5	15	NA	TGTGCCAGCAGTGAATCAGGAGGGGGTACAGGGACCCAGTACTTC	CASSESGGGTGTQYF
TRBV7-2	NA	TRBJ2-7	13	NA	TGTGCCAGCAGCTTACGGGAATACTACGAGCAGTACTTC	CASSLREYYEQYF
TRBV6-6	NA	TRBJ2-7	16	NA	TGTGCCAGCAGTTACAGCTCAGGTTTCTCCCGGATCGAGCAGTACTTC	CASSYSSGFSRIEQYF
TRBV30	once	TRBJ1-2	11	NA	TGTGCCTGGAGTGGCGGGACAGGCTACACCTTC	CAWSGGTGYTF
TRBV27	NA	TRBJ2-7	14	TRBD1	TGTGCCAGCAGCCTCAACCCGACAGGGGCCGAGCAGTACTTC	CASSLNPTGAEQYF
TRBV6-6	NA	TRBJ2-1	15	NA	TGTGCCAGCAGCCTACAGGGCGCTAGGGGGTACGAGCAGTTCTTC	CASSLQGARGYEQFF
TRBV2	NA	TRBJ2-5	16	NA	TGTGCCAGCAGTGAAGGGGGCAGGGGTAGGTTAGAGACCCAGTACTTC	CASSEGGRGRLETQYF
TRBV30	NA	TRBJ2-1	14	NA	TGTGCCTGGAGTGGAGACACGGGGCTAAATGAGCAGTTCTTC	CAWSGDTGLNEQFF
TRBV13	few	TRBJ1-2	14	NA	TGTGCCAGCAGCTCCCGACAGAATAACTATGGCTACACCTTC	CASSSRQNNYGYTF
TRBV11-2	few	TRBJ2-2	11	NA	TGTGCCAGCAGGTCAACCGGGGAGCTGTTTTTT	CASRSTGELFF
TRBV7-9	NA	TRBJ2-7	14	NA	TGTGCCAGCAGCTTATCGCCCTTGGGCTACGAGCAGTACTTC	CASSLSPLGYEQYF
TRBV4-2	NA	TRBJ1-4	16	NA	TGTGCCAGCAGCCAAGAGGGAGGGGGAGCTAATGAAAAACTGTTTTTT	CASSQEGGGANEKLFF
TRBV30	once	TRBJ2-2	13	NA	TGTGCCTCCAGGAGGACGAACACCGGGGAGCTGTTTTTT	CASRRTNTGELFF
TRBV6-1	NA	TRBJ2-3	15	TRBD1	TGTGCCAGCAGTTTTACAGGGGTAGGCACAGATACGCAGTATTTT	CASSFTGVGTDTQYF
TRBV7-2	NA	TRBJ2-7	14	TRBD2	TGTGCCAGCAGGAAACCGGGACTAACCTACGAGCAGTACTTC	CASRKPGLTYEQYF
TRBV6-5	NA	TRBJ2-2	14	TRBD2	TGTGCCAGCGAGTTATTAGCGGGAGCCGGGGAGCTGTTTTTT	CASELLAGAGELFF
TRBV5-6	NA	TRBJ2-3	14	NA	TGTGCCAGCAGCTTGGCGACGTCCACAGATACGCAGTATTTT	CASSLATSTDTQYF
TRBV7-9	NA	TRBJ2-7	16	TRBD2	TGTGCCAGCAGCATTAGCGGGGCTGGACTCTCCTACGAGCAGTACTTC	CASSISGAGLSYEQYF
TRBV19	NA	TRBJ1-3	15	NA	TGTGCCAGTAGTATTGATTCGGACTCTGGAAACACCATATATTTT	CASSIDSDSGNTIYF
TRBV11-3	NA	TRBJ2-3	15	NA	TGTGCCAGCAGCTTGACTAGTGGTTCGTCAAATACGCAGTATTTT	CASSLTSGSSNTQYF
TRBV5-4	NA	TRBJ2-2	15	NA	TGTGCCAGCAGCTTGGGGACACACAACACCGGGGAGCTGTTTTTT	CASSLGTHNTGELFF
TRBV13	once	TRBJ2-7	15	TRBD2	TGTGCCAGCAGCTTAGAAGGACTAGCGGGAAACGAGCAGTACTTC	CASSLEGLAGNEQYF
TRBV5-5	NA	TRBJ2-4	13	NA	TGTGCCAGCAGCTTGGAGCCCGCAAACATTCAGTACTTC	CASSLEPANIQYF
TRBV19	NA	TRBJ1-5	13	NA	TGTGCCAGTAGAGGCGAAGGCAATCAGCCCCAGCATTTT	CASRGEGNQPQHF